What follows are 13 T cell receptor beta chains derived from one specimen sequenced in a study of graft-versus-host responses after intestinal transplantation. These receptors are not linked to any known antigen. The protocol was immunoSEQ multiplex PCR, while the TCRdb copy is restricted to in-frame clones and leaves out a portion. The sample has around 95,000 clones, less than 90% seen once; the top ten hold roughly 0.97%. The source material was unstimulated CD4+ T cells sorted from spleen or lymph node cells, sampled before transplant. The receptors here all came from a human donor who was the organ donor for an intestinal transplant.

The V call is TRBV20-1, the J call TRBJ2-7; a possible D gene is TRBD2 (5 bases). Trimming removed 5 bases from V and 3 bases from J, with 8 bases in between. Germline V gives CDR1 DFQATT, CDR2 SNEGSKA (reference sequence). This CDR3 has 11 amino acids. The CDR3: CSALTSYEQYF. The CDR3 nucleotides are TGCAGTGCTCTAACTAGCTACGAGCAGTACTTC.

The chain recombines TRBV28 with TRBJ1-5; D gene uncertain. V dropped 2 bases and J dropped 6 bases, with 8 bases sitting between them. The CDR3 has 13 amino acids. Per germline, CDR1 MDHEN and CDR2 SYDVKM. The CDR3 protein is CASSLGVTQPQHF. The CDR3 DNA is TGTGCCAGCAGTTTAGGGGTTACTCAGCCCCAGCATTTT.

The rearrangement joins TRBV28 to TRBJ1-3; D not resolved. CDR1 and CDR2 from the germline V gene are MDHEN and SYDVKM. This CDR3 region has 15 residues. V lost 2 bases and J lost 0, with 8 bases in between. CDR3 sequence: CASSLLRYSGNTIYF. DNA of the CDR3: TGTGCCAGCAGTTTACTTCGGTACTCTGGAAACACCATATATTTT.

The chain has TRBV6-6 and TRBJ1-1; TRBD1 matches at 10 bases. The germline V gene has CDR1 MNHNY and CDR2 SVGAGI (reference sequence). CDR3 length: 14 amino acids. The junction had 5 bases not matched to a gene; V was cut back by 7 bases and J by 3 bases. CDR3 loop: CASNMGQGYTEAFF. The CDR3 region has the DNA TGTGCCAGCAATATGGGACAGGGGTACACTGAAGCTTTCTTT.

This chain uses TRBV5-1 with TRBJ2-5; D is undetermined. Germline V gene lookup returns CDR1 SGHRS and CDR2 YFSETQ. V was cut by 0 bases and J by 3 bases, with 9 bases left in between. The CDR3 is 14 amino acids. The CDR3 is CASSLVLGEETQYF. CDR3 in DNA: TGCGCCAGCAGCTTGGTTCTTGGAGAAGAGACCCAGTACTTC.

The chain recombines TRBV7-9 with TRBJ1-5; D remains ambiguous. Germline lookup yields CDR1 SEHNR and CDR2 FQNEAQ (reference sequence). The V and J ends lost 3 bases and 6 bases respectively, with 12 bases between them. This CDR3 is 14 amino acids long. CDR3 loop: CASSFAGNGQPQHF. Here the CDR3 DNA reads TGTGCCAGCAGCTTTGCGGGGAATGGTCAGCCCCAGCATTTT.

The gene calls are TRBV5-1 and TRBJ2-2, with D possibly matching TRBD1 (5 bases). Germline CDR1 reads SGHRS; CDR2 reads YFSETQ. The CDR3 is 15 amino acids. The V end was cut by 0 bases, the J end by 4 bases, with 10 bases between. For the CDR3, the DNA is TGCGCCAGCAGCTTGGCTCAGGGCGGCACCGGGGAGCTGTTTTTT. The encoded protein is CASSLAQGGTGELFF.

V usage is TRBV5-6 and J usage is TRBJ2-5; no definite D call. The assigned J gene may be wrong: the sequence end matches TRBJ2-7 better. CDR3 length: 14 residues. CDR1 and CDR2 (germline): SGHDT, YYEEEE. The chain's CDR3 is CASSPENRFHEQYF. In DNA form, the CDR3 reads TGTGCCAGCAGCCCGGAAAATCGGTTCCACGAGCAGTACTTC.

The V and J genes are TRBV9 and TRBJ2-5; 12 bases map to TRBD2. Germline CDR1 reads SGDLS; CDR2 reads YYNGEE. The CDR3 contains 17 residues. J lost 1 base, V lost 3 bases, and 7 bases had no gene match. The CDR3 protein is CASSASSGGAFQETQYF. In DNA, the CDR3 is TGTGCCAGCAGCGCATCTAGCGGGGGGGCGTTCCAAGAGACCCAGTACTTC.

J is TRBJ2-3 and V is TRBV20-1, with D unresolved. The CDR3 is 11 residues long. V was shortened by 2 bases and J by 2 bases, with 2 bases between the two germline ends. Germline V lookup: CDR1 DFQATT, CDR2 SNEGSKA (reference sequence). The CDR3 DNA sequence: TGCAGTGCTAGACACACAGATACGCAGTATTTT. It yields the protein CSARHTDTQYF.

A remark on this clone: Other DNA sequences of this sample code for an identical CDR3. The chain employs TRBV11-2 and TRBJ1-5, with D possibly matching TRBD1 (6 bases). Deletions cut 0 bases from V and 6 bases from J, with 6 bases between. Germline assignment: CDR1 SGHAT and CDR2 FQNNGV. CDR3 size: 13 residues. CDR3 in DNA: TGTGCCAGCAGCTTAGACAGGGGTCAGCCCCAGCATTTT. Protein: CASSLDRGQPQHF.

V usage is TRBV27 and J usage is TRBJ2-7, with no clear D. Germline V gives CDR1 MNHEY, CDR2 SMNVEV (reference sequence). This CDR3 comprises 13 residues. Trimming stripped 6 bases from V and 2 bases from J, with 11 bases between. CDR3 amino acids: CASSRTPTYEQYF. The CDR3 region has the DNA TGTGCCAGCAGCCGAACACCCACCTACGAGCAGTACTTC.

The chain is built from TRBV5-1 and TRBJ1-2, with TRBD1 matching 10 bases. Per germline, CDR1 SGHRS and CDR2 YFSETQ. The V and J ends lost 3 bases and 2 bases, in that order; junction bases with no gene match: 4. CDR3 length: 15 residues. The CDR3 nucleotides read TGCGCCAGCAGCTCACGACAGGGGGCGAACTATGGCTACACCTTC. As protein: CASSSRQGANYGYTF.